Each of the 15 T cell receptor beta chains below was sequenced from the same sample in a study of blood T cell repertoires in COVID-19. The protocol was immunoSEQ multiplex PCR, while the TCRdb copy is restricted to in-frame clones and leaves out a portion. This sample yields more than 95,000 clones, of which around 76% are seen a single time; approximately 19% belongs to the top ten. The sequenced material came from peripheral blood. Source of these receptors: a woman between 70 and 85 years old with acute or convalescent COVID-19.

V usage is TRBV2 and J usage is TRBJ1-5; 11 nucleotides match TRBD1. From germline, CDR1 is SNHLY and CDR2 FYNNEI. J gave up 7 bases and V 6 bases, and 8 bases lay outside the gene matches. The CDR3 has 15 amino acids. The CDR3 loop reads CASREDRGLGQPQHF. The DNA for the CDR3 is TGTGCCAGCAGGGAGGACAGGGGGCTCGGGCAGCCCCAGCATTTT.

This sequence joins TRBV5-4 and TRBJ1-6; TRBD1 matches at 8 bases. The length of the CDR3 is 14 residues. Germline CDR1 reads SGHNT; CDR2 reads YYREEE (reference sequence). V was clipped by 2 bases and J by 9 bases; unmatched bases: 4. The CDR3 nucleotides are TGTGCCAGCAGCTTAGGGACAGGACCTTCACCCCTCCACTTT. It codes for CASSLGTGPSPLHF.

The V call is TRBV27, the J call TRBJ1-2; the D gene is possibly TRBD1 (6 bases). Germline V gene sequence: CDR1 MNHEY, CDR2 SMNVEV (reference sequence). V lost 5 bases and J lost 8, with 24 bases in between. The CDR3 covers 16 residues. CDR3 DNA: TGTGCCAGCAGTCCCTACCCCAGGGGCCAGGGATGGGGCTACACCTTC. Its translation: CASSPYPRGQGWGYTF.

CDR3 coding DNA: TGTGCCAGTAGTGTGGAGCGGGGCTACAATGAGCAGTTCTTC. Its protein product is CASSVERGYNEQFF. V and J are TRBV19 and TRBJ2-1, with 7 bases aligning to TRBD2. Germline V gives CDR1 LNHDA, CDR2 SQIVND (reference sequence). The J segment lost 3 bases and the V segment lost 5 bases, leaving 4 bases of the junction unmatched. This CDR3 region has 14 residues.

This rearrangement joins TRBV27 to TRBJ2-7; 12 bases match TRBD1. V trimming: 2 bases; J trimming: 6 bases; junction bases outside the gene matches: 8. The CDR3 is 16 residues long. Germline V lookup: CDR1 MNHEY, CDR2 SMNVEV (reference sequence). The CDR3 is CASSLTRGQGASEQYF. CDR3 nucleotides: TGTGCCAGCAGTTTAACCCGGGGACAGGGGGCGTCCGAGCAGTACTTC.

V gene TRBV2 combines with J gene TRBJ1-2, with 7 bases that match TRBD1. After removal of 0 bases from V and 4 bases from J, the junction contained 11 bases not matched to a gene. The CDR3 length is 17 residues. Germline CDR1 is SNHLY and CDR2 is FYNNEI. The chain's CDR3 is CASSEALGQKATYGYTF. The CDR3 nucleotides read TGTGCCAGCAGTGAAGCGCTGGGACAGAAGGCGACCTATGGCTACACCTTC.

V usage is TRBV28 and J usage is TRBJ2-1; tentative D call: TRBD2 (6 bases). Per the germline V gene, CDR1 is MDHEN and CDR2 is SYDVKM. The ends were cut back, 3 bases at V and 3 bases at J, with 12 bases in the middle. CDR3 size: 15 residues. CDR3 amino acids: CASSFRGTLYNEQFF. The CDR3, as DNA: TGTGCCAGCAGTTTTCGCGGGACCCTCTACAATGAGCAGTTCTTC.

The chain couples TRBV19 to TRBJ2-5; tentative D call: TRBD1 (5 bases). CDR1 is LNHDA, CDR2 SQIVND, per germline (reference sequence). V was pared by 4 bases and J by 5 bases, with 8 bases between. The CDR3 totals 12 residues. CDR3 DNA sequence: TGTGCCAGTAGTACAGGGTTGGAGACCCAGTACTTC. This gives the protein CASSTGLETQYF.

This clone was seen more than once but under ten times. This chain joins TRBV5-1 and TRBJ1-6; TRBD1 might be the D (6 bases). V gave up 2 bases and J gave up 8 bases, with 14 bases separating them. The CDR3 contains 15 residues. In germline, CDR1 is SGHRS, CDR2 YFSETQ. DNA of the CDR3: TGCGCCAGCAGCTTTTTAGGGGGTAGTGATTCACCCCTCCACTTT. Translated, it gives CASSFLGGSDSPLHF.

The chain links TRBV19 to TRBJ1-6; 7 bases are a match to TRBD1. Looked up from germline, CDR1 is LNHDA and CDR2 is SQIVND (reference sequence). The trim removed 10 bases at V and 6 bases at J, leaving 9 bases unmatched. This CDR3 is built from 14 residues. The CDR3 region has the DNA TGTGCCACCGAAGACAGGGCCGTTAATTCACCCCTCCACTTT. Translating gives CATEDRAVNSPLHF. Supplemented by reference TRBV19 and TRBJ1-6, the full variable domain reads DGGITQSPKYLFRKEGQNVTLSCEQNLNHDAMYWYRQDPGQGLRLIYYSQIVNDFQKGDIAEGYSVSREKKESFPLTVTSAQKNPTAFYLCATEDRAVNSPLHFGNGTRLTVT.

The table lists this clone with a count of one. In DNA form, the CDR3 reads TGTGCCAGCAGCCGCAAGGGCGGAGGTAAACTAAATTCACCCCTCCACTTT. Translation gives CASSRKGGGKLNSPLHF. The rearrangement links TRBV14 to TRBJ1-6; D not certain. The CDR3 consists of 17 residues. CDR1 is SGHDN and CDR2 is FVKESK in the germline V gene. Trimming cost V 4 bases and J 7 bases, with 20 bases left between them.

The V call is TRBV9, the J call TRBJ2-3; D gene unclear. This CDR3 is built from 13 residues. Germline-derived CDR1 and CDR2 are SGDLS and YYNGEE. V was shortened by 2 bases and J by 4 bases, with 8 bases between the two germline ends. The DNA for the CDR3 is TGTGCCAGCAGCGTTCCGTCCCCAGATACGCAGTATTTT. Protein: CASSVPSPDTQYF.

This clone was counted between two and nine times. The CDR3 region is CASSPTTGYTNTGELFF. For the CDR3, the DNA is TGTGCCAGCAGTCCGACAACAGGGTATACGAACACCGGGGAGCTGTTTTTT. The chain joins TRBV6-2 or TRBV6-3 to TRBJ2-2; a weak D match, TRBD1 (6 bases). Germline CDR1 reads MNHEY; CDR2 reads SVGEGT. Between the trimmed V and J ends, which lost 5 bases and 0 bases, there was a span of 16 bases. This CDR3 contains 17 residues.

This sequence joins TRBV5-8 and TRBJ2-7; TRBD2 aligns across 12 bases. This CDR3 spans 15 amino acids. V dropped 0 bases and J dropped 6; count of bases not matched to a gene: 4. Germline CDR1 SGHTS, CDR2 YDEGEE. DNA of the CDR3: TGTGCCAGCAGCTTGGGGACTAGCGGGGCTGGCGAGCAGTACTTC. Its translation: CASSLGTSGAGEQYF.

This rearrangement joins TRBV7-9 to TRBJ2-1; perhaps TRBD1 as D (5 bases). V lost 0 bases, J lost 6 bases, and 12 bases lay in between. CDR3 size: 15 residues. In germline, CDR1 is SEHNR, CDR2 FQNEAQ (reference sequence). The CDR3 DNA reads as TGTGCCAGCAGCTTAGCGCAGACAGTCCTCAATGAGCAGTTCTTC. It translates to CASSLAQTVLNEQFF.